Presented here are 19 T cell receptor beta chains from one specimen sequenced in a study of cytomegalovirus exposure and HLA in healthy donors. Primers for the PCR totalled 60 Vbeta and 13 Jbeta. The method was immunoSEQ multiplex PCR; TCRdb's version includes in-frame clones alone and lacks a portion of them. The sample contains around 91,000 clones, 78% of which appear only once. The sequenced sample consisted of PBMCs. The source is a woman aged 40 to 50 in good health and CMV-seropositive.

The chain is built from TRBV28 and TRBJ2-7, with 11 nucleotides matching TRBD2. The V segment lost 5 bases and the J segment 1 base; nucleotides outside the gene matches: 10. CDR3 length: 17 residues. CDR1 MDHEN and CDR2 SYDVKM come from the germline V gene. The CDR3: CASSPRLAGGLSYEQYF. The CDR3 DNA sequence: TGTGCCAGCAGTCCCAGGCTAGCGGGAGGTCTTTCCTACGAGCAGTACTTC.

This clone appeared a few times. The V gene is TRBV7-6, the J gene TRBJ2-7; 9 bases match TRBD2. The CDR3 is made up of 16 amino acids. The germline CDR1 and CDR2 sequences are SGHVS and FNYEAQ. V trimming: 0 bases; J trimming: 4 bases; junction bases outside the gene matches: 7. The CDR3 DNA sequence: TGTGCCAGCAGCTTAGCGGATAGCGGGGGAAAGTACGAGCAGTACTTC. Residues: CASSLADSGGKYEQYF.

This clone has a single count. V is TRBV5-1 and J is TRBJ2-1; 10 bases align to TRBD2. With 0 bases clipped from V and 6 bases from J, the junction kept 6 bases outside the gene matches. Germline V gene lookup returns CDR1 SGHRS and CDR2 YFSETQ. The CDR3 contains 16 residues. This CDR3 is CASSLGRVAGGNEQFF. CDR3 coding DNA: TGCGCCAGCAGCTTGGGTAGGGTAGCGGGGGGCAATGAGCAGTTCTTC.

V and J are TRBV4-3 and TRBJ2-1; 10 bases line up with TRBD2. The V segment lost 1 base and the J segment 6 bases; nucleotides outside the gene matches: 3. The germline V gene has CDR1 LGHNA and CDR2 YSLEER. The CDR3 length is 15 residues. DNA for the CDR3: TGCGCCAGCAGCCAAGGTAGACTAGCGGGCAATGAGCAGTTCTTC. It encodes CASSQGRLAGNEQFF.

V gene TRBV6-5 combines with J gene TRBJ1-3, with 7 bases identical to TRBD1. V shed 6 bases and J 2 bases; nucleotides not matched to a gene: 1. The CDR3 is made up of 13 amino acids. In germline, CDR1 is MNHEY, CDR2 SVGAGI. The CDR3 sequence: CASRTGAGNTIYF. Written as DNA, the CDR3 is TGTGCCAGCAGAACAGGGGCTGGAAACACCATATATTTT.

This sequence joins TRBV28 and TRBJ2-7; weak D call: TRBD1 (5 bases). V lost 6 bases to trimming and J lost 2 bases, with 11 bases between them. CDR1 MDHEN and CDR2 SYDVKM come from the germline V gene. The length of the CDR3 is 13 residues. This CDR3 is CASRSPGTYEQYF. The CDR3, as DNA: TGTGCCAGCAGATCCCCAGGGACCTACGAGCAGTACTTC. The complete variable domain, with remaining parts taken from reference TRBV28 and TRBJ2-7, reads DVKVTQSSRYLVKRTGEKVFLECVQDMDHENMFWYRQDPGLGLRLIYFSYDVKMKEKGDIPEGYSVSREKKERFSLILESASTNQTSMYLCASRSPGTYEQYFGPGTRLTVT.

The chain carries TRBV4-3 and TRBJ2-7, with 8 nucleotides matching TRBD2. The CDR3 contains 16 residues. Looked up from germline, CDR1 is LGHNA and CDR2 is YSLEER. J lost 7 bases, V lost 5 bases, and 16 bases had no gene match. The chain's CDR3 is CASSEGEWVGGDEQYF. In DNA, the CDR3 is TGCGCCAGCAGCGAAGGAGAGTGGGTCGGGGGGGATGAGCAGTACTTC.

This chain uses TRBV5-3 with TRBJ2-7; 11 nucleotides line up with TRBD2. TRBV5-3 is designated an ORF whose function remains uncertain. The CDR3 is 19 residues long. Unmatched junction bases numbered 15, after V lost 4 bases and J lost 0 bases. CDR3 loop: CARSPIAGGPSCSSYEQYF. CDR3 DNA: TGTGCCAGAAGCCCGATAGCGGGAGGGCCTAGTTGTAGCTCCTACGAGCAGTACTTC.

This clone has just a few counts. V usage is TRBV19 and J usage is TRBJ2-6, with 13 bases lining up with TRBD2. Germline V gene sequence: CDR1 LNHDA, CDR2 SQIVND (reference sequence). The length of the CDR3 is 18 residues. Trimming removed 5 bases from V and 0 bases from J; junction bases left unmatched: 4. CDR3 loop: CASSGTSGTSSGANVLTF. DNA of the CDR3: TGTGCCAGTAGTGGGACTAGCGGGACTAGCTCTGGGGCCAACGTCCTGACTTTC.

This rearrangement joins TRBV28 to TRBJ2-7, with 7 bases identical to TRBD2. This CDR3 has 13 amino acids. The germline V gene has CDR1 MDHEN and CDR2 SYDVKM. After removal of 7 bases from V and 4 bases from J, the junction contained 7 bases not matched to a gene. CDR3 DNA: TGTGCCAGCACCGGGGGGAACACTTACGAGCAGTACTTC. Translation gives CASTGGNTYEQYF.

By proportion, this clone is medium-sized. This chain links TRBV6-5 with TRBJ2-6, with a tentative D call TRBD1 (6 bases). Deletions cut 6 bases from V and 0 bases from J, with 6 bases between. The germline gives CDR1 MNHEY, CDR2 SVGAGI. The CDR3 spans 14 residues. In DNA, the CDR3 is TGTGCCAGCAGCAGGGGCTCTGGGGCCAACGTCCTGACTTTC. It translates to CASSRGSGANVLTF.

The sample holds one count of this clone. The rearrangement joins TRBV12-2 to TRBJ2-1; TRBD2 is the table's D call and was not checked against the DNA. TRBV12-2 constitutes a pseudogene. This CDR3 spans 18 amino acids. The CDR3 DNA reads TGTGCAAGTCGCTTAGCCCCATGGTCTAGCGGGAGTTTAAATGAGCAGTTCTTC. Translating it yields CASRLAPWSSGSLNEQFF.

V and J are TRBV7-2 and TRBJ2-5; 8 nucleotides agree with TRBD1. The trim removed 6 bases at V and 5 bases at J, leaving 11 bases unmatched. Germline CDR1 and CDR2: SGHTA and FQGNSA. CDR3 length equals 15 residues. CDR3 DNA: TGTGCCAGCAGTCCCAGGACAGGGCTGGGGGAGACCCAGTACTTC. This encodes CASSPRTGLGETQYF. The whole variable domain, filled in from reference TRBV7-2 and TRBJ2-5, reads GAGVSQSPSNKVTEKGKDVELRCDPISGHTALYWYRQSLGQGLEFLIYFQGNSAPDKSGLPSDRFSAERTGGSVSTLTIQRTQQEDSAVYLCASSPRTGLGETQYFGPGTRLLVL.

The chain carries TRBV11-1 and TRBJ1-3, with 8 positions matching TRBD1. The CDR3 is 14 amino acids. Trimming cost V 6 bases and J 4 bases; bases outside gene matches: 5. Germline CDR1 SGHAT, CDR2 FQDESV (reference sequence). CDR3 sequence: CASRGDRTGNTIYF. The CDR3 DNA follows: TGTGCCAGCAGAGGGGACAGGACGGGAAACACCATATATTTT.

The chain recombines TRBV11-2 with TRBJ2-7; the match to TRBD2 covers 13 bases. This CDR3 spans 16 amino acids. The V gene's germline CDR1 is SGHAT and CDR2 FQNNGV. Trimming removed 2 bases from V and 2 bases from J; junction bases left unmatched: 3. The CDR3 loop reads CASSLKTSGRPYEQYF. CDR3 sequence (DNA): TGTGCCAGCAGCTTAAAGACTAGCGGGAGGCCCTACGAGCAGTACTTC.

The chain recombines TRBV11-2 with TRBJ2-2, with 8 bases matching TRBD2. V trimming: 5 bases; J trimming: 3 bases; junction bases outside the gene matches: 5. The CDR3 sequence is 15 residues long. The germline CDR1 and CDR2 sequences are SGHAT and FQNNGV. CDR3 loop: CASSLGLVYTGELFF. In DNA, the CDR3 is TGTGCCAGCAGCCTGGGACTAGTTTACACCGGGGAGCTGTTTTTT.

This chain connects TRBV6-1 to TRBJ1-4; no clear D. Trimming stripped 2 bases from V and 3 bases from J, with 10 bases between. Germline V CDR1 and CDR2: MNHNS, SASEGT. This CDR3 spans 15 amino acids. The DNA of the CDR3 is TGTGCCAGCAGTGAAACATGGGGAGCTAATGAAAAACTGTTTTTT. Its protein is CASSETWGANEKLFF.

In DNA, the CDR3 is TGTGCCAGCAGCGAAACTAGTAACACCGGGGAGCTGTTTTTT. Amino acids: CASSETSNTGELFF. V is TRBV7-2 and J is TRBJ2-2; D might be TRBD2 (5 bases). The germline V gene encodes CDR1 SGHTA and CDR2 FQGNSA. V was clipped by 5 bases and J by 2 bases, with 9 bases between them. The CDR3 extends over 14 amino acids.

The chain uses TRBV7-8 and TRBJ1-1; the D gene is possibly TRBD1 (5 bases). Deletions cut 6 bases from V and 9 bases from J, with 17 bases between. The CDR3 is 13 amino acids. Germline V gives CDR1 SGHVS, CDR2 FQNEAQ. CDR3 residues: CASRPSRELKAFF. The CDR3 nucleotides are TGTGCCAGCAGACCCAGCAGGGAACTGAAAGCTTTCTTT.